This T cell receptor (beta chain) was recorded in a study of T cell clonality in common variable immunodeficiency. General study findings and limits: CVID subjects shared fewer TCRbeta clones than healthy controls did. Common variable immunodeficiency TCR beta sequences reportedly had fewer deletions and N-nucleotide insertions.

The protocol was immunoSEQ multiplex PCR, while the TCRdb copy is restricted to in-frame clones and leaves out a portion. The sample holds about 42,000 clones, and no clone turns up only once. To note about this clone: Its antigen is as yet unknown. Sequencing ends 3 residues short of the CDR3 end; the germline J gene provides the rest.

Patients had low serum IgG, IgA and/or IgM and specific antibody deficiency. CVID subjects had received replacement immunoglobulin for at least one year. V was pared by 1 base and J by 7 bases, with 13 bases between. The germline gives CDR1 SEHNR, CDR2 FQNEAQ (reference sequence). The CDR3 sequence is 14 residues long. The specimen sequenced was peripheral blood mononuclear cells. The chain recombines TRBV7-9 with TRBJ1-2, with a weak D call TRBD1 (5 bases). The receptor comes from a human donor with common variable immunodeficiency. CDR3 sequence: CASSLGQGIGGYTF. The sequenced CDR3 bases are TGTGCCAGCAGCTTAGGGCAGGGTATCGGTGGC.